This TCR beta chain appears in the sequencing data of a study of blood T cell repertoires in COVID-19. Study-wide background: Whether acute or convalescent, the COVID-19 samples came from the United States, Italy and Spain. Nucleic acid was either cDNA or gDNA, and it came from T cells, B-cell-depleted T cells, or PBMCs.

Original processing methods: Estimation of nucleated cell counts was performed using reference gene primer amplification. TCRdb keeps only in-frame clones here, not all; method: immunoSEQ multiplex PCR. Clonal size and the V and J genes are those of that table, whereas D and trimming came from the DNA. Of tens of thousands of clones in the sample, 88% were seen once. The germline gives CDR1 ENHRY, CDR2 SYGVKD. After removal of 8 bases from V and 8 bases from J, the junction contained 8 bases not matched to a gene. There are 13 residues in the CDR3. Sequencing was performed on peripheral blood. The clonotype originates from a human donor in a cohort sampled during active COVID-19. The chain is built from TRBV10-3 and TRBJ2-1; 8 bases map to TRBD2. The CDR3 region is CAIQGTSFDEQFF. The CDR3 DNA reads TGTGCCATCCAGGGGACTAGTTTCGATGAGCAGTTCTTC.